This T cell receptor (beta chain) was observed in a study of siplizumab effects on memory and regulatory T cells. Study outcomes and limitations: Mean Treg-derived proportions of mappable alloreactive CD4+ clones were 68.8% for siplizumab and around 29% for controls. Confirmatory evidence of suppressive function in proliferating siplizumab-culture Tregs was not obtained. Naive T cells were seen as more diverse than memory cells and as major alloresponse contributors.

V lost 1 base and J lost 6, with 13 bases in between. Germline lookup yields CDR1 SGHRS and CDR2 YFSETQ. The CDR3 loop spans 14 amino acids. TCRdb's table, derived via immunoSEQ multiplex PCR, lists solely in-frame clones and lacks some. The table shows about 110,000 clones, with roughly 90% occurring only once. Remarks on this clone: Its cognate antigen is unknown.

The rearrangement joins TRBV5-1 to TRBJ1-1; D may be TRBD1 (5 bases). The sample consisted of CD4+ T cells sorted from blood. The receptor's source is a human donor in good health. CDR3 amino acids: CASSLRFRGAEAFF. CDR3 coding DNA: TGCGCCAGCAGCTTGCGTTTCAGAGGGGCTGAAGCTTTCTTT.